Given below is one TCR beta chain in context. The sample is drawn from a study of identifying expanded T cells in peripheral blood. Losses at the gene ends were 2 bases for V and 5 bases for J; bases not matched to a gene: 11. CDR3 length: 17 residues. Germline values: CDR1 SGHKS, CDR2 YYEKEE (reference sequence). The assay was immunoSEQ multiplex PCR, and TCRdb's table has in-frame clones only and misses some. The sample shows some 78,000 clones, 88% of them seen only once. This TCR came from a person aged 18 to 75 in good health. The source material was blood. The genes are TRBV5-5 and TRBJ1-1, with 11 bases lining up with TRBD1. The CDR3, as DNA: TGTGCCAGCAGCTTCCCCGGAGGGACAGGGGGATCTACTGAAGCTTTCTTT. Protein product: CASSFPGGTGGSTEAFF.